The TCR beta chain described here comes from a study of OX40 agonist ivuxolimab in advanced cancers. Background on the study: Ivuxolimab, an agonist antibody against OX40 (CD134), was given to patients. Among those enrolled, mean age was about 60 years (range 23 to 79) and 82.7% were male. General observations from the study: Average numbers of expanded clones were greater in CD8+ T cells than in CD4+. Clonal expansion by week 6 occurred in CD4+ and CD8+ blood T cells (at 0.1 to 3.0 mg/kg).

The method was immunoSEQ multiplex PCR; TCRdb's version includes in-frame clones alone and lacks a portion of them. The sample includes tens of thousands of clones, about 85% seen only once; the top ten take 0.3% to 0.45%. The CDR3 covers 15 residues. Germline-derived CDR1 and CDR2 are SGHRS and YFSETQ. Trimming pared 4 bases from V and 3 bases from J, leaving 17 bases between. As for this clone: Its antigen is currently unknown.

This sequence was found in an adult with an advanced solid tumor such as melanoma, head and neck, liver or kidney cancer. This chain links TRBV5-1 with TRBJ2-7; D is perhaps TRBD1 (6 bases). Sequenced material: CD4+ or CD8+ T cells sorted from blood, taken in a trial of the OX40 agonist ivuxolimab. CDR3 protein: CASSPGGGLNYEQYF. The CDR3 nucleotides read TGCGCCAGCAGCCCCGGTGGGGGCCTTAACTACGAGCAGTACTTC.